This T cell receptor (beta chain) was captured by sequencing in a study of T cells in Graves' hyperthyroidism and ophthalmopathy. Study-level points and caveats: The authors' 13 V-J model separated ophthalmopathy from stable hyperthyroidism. Peripheral blood also featured most of the thyroid clonotypes expanded above 0.001.

This clonotype has more than one count but fewer than ten. What it binds is unknown. The junction departs from the called germline gene at one end, perhaps through a read error. CDR1 MNHEY and CDR2 SVGEGT come from the germline V gene. This CDR3 region has 14 residues. Orbital computed tomography and thyroid ultrasound, together with serum TRAb and thyroxine and clinical symptoms, were used for diagnoses. Fresh 10 ml peripheral blood yielded PBMCs. TCR beta CDR3 region amplification was performed from RNA transcripts. RT-PCR in the first round (using the HTBI primer set) targeted the TCR CDR3. TCRdb recomputed calls from the multiplex PCR reads with MiXCR, one row per CDR3 protein. The table has 300,000 to 400,000 distinct CDR3 sequences, about 20% seen once; the top ten hold approximately 54%.

This sequence originates from a woman in her forties or fifties with Graves' hyperthyroidism. The chain has TRBV6-2 or TRBV6-3 and TRBJ1-6; D perhaps matches TRBD1 (5 bases). Sequences were obtained from blood. The CDR3 here is CAGRLTEGGSPLHF. As DNA, the CDR3 is TGTGCCGGCAGGCTGACAGAGGGAGGTTCACCCCTCCACTTT.